The 32 T cell receptor beta chains below all came from one sample that was sequenced in a study of cytomegalovirus exposure and HLA in healthy donors. A multiplex PCR was run with 60 Vbeta primers and 13 Jbeta primers. Clones were read by immunoSEQ multiplex PCR, and TCRdb kept only the in-frame ones, dropping some. The sample carries fewer than 90,000 clones, approximately 77% recorded once. The material sequenced was PBMCs. The receptor source for this set is a man younger than 40 in good health and CMV-seronegative.

Concerning this clone: The identical CDR3 is also encoded by other nucleotide sequences in the sample. V and J are TRBV7-2 and TRBJ1-5; maybe TRBD1 (5 bases). This CDR3 region has 14 residues. V dropped 4 bases and J dropped 6 bases, with 13 bases sitting between them. Germline V gene sequence: CDR1 SGHTA, CDR2 FQGNSA. CDR3 sequence: CASSWWGDGQPQHF. CDR3 in DNA: TGTGCCAGCAGCTGGTGGGGGGACGGTCAGCCCCAGCATTTT.

The V call is TRBV19, the J call TRBJ1-1, with D maybe TRBD1 (5 bases). The V and J ends lost 3 bases and 7 bases respectively, with 18 bases between them. The CDR3 extends over 15 amino acids. Germline loops: CDR1 LNHDA, CDR2 SQIVND (reference sequence). CDR3 nucleotides: TGTGCCAGTAGTATGGAGGGGTTGGGGAGATATGAAGCTTTCTTT. Its protein product is CASSMEGLGRYEAFF.

The rearrangement uses TRBV5-4 and TRBJ2-5, with 11 bases fitting TRBD1. With the DNA end fitting TRBJ2-7 better, the J assignment may be wrong. The germline V gene has CDR1 SGHNT and CDR2 YYREEE (reference sequence). This CDR3 has 14 residues. The CDR3 DNA reads TGTGCCAGCAGCACGGGACAGGGGGCCTACGAGCAGTACTTC. The encoded protein is CASSTGQGAYEQYF.

This clone has just a few counts. The J gene is TRBJ1-1, the V gene TRBV4-3; 8 nucleotides line up with TRBD1. This CDR3 is built from 17 residues. J gave up 1 base and V 0 bases, and 7 bases lay outside the gene matches. CDR1 and CDR2 (germline): LGHNA, YSLEER. CDR3 region: CASSQDSDRAANTEAFF. CDR3 nucleotide sequence: TGCGCCAGCAGCCAAGACTCGGACAGGGCCGCGAACACTGAAGCTTTCTTT.

The chain joins TRBV4-3 to TRBJ1-6; the D gene is possibly TRBD1 (5 bases). The ends were cut back, 0 bases at V and 6 bases at J, with 9 bases in the middle. Germline V gene lookup returns CDR1 LGHNA and CDR2 YSLEER. The CDR3 runs 15 residues. The DNA of the CDR3 is TGCGCCAGCAGCCAAGATGTAGGGGTTAATTCACCCCTCCACTTT. Encoded protein: CASSQDVGVNSPLHF.

The DNA for the CDR3 is TGTGCCAGCAGCTTAGCTCTGGGTAGACAGGGTGAGCAGTTCTTC. Protein sequence: CASSLALGRQGEQFF. The chain uses TRBV7-2 and TRBJ2-1; 7 positions agree with TRBD1. Germline V gives CDR1 SGHTA, CDR2 FQGNSA. The CDR3 consists of 15 residues. The J segment lost 9 bases and the V segment lost 0 bases, leaving 8 bases of the junction unmatched.

The CDR3 DNA is TGTGCCAGCAGCCAACCAACAGGGGTGGGGAACACCGGGGAGCTGTTTTTT. Translated: CASSQPTGVGNTGELFF. The chain joins TRBV4-2 to TRBJ2-2, with 7 bases fitting TRBD1. The CDR3 has 17 amino acids. With V trimmed by 2 bases and J by 1 base, 7 bases remained unmatched. In germline, CDR1 is LGHNA, CDR2 YNFKEQ.

The chain recombines TRBV4-3 with TRBJ1-1; maybe TRBD1 (6 bases). Germline CDR1 and CDR2: LGHNA and YSLEER. V was trimmed by 0 bases and J by 1 base, leaving 12 bases between them. There are 16 residues in the CDR3. CDR3 DNA sequence: TGCGCCAGCAGCCAAGATCCCGGACAGTGGAACACTGAAGCTTTCTTT. Protein: CASSQDPGQWNTEAFF.

The rearrangement joins TRBV11-2 to TRBJ2-5; 8 bases line up with TRBD2. Germline CDR1 is SGHAT and CDR2 is FQNNGV. J was trimmed by 1 base and V by 1 base; bases with no gene match: 5. The CDR3 has 16 residues. The CDR3 nucleotides read TGTGCCAGCAGCTTAGGAGTAACTAGCGGCCAAGAGACCCAGTACTTC. Translated: CASSLGVTSGQETQYF.

This chain uses TRBV2 with TRBJ2-3, with 8 bases identical to TRBD2. The CDR3 sequence is 15 residues long. The trim removed 5 bases at V and 1 base at J, leaving 5 bases unmatched. CDR1 and CDR2 (germline): SNHLY, FYNNEI. CDR3 sequence: CASSTLAVGTDTQYF. CDR3 nucleotide sequence: TGTGCCAGCAGTACACTAGCGGTAGGCACAGATACGCAGTATTTT.

The chain recombines TRBV2 with TRBJ2-7; 11 bases fit TRBD2. Germline CDR1 is SNHLY and CDR2 is FYNNEI. The junction had 1 base not matched to a gene; V was cut back by 1 base and J by 2 bases. This CDR3 has 15 amino acids. This chain's CDR3 is CASSEGLAGTYEQYF. The CDR3 bases are TGTGCCAGCAGTGAAGGACTAGCGGGAACCTACGAGCAGTACTTC.

The chain employs TRBV7-9 and TRBJ2-3; the match to TRBD2 covers 11 bases. Germline V gene lookup returns CDR1 SEHNR and CDR2 FQNEAQ (reference sequence). V was pared by 5 bases and J by 0 bases, with 13 bases of the junction left unmatched. This CDR3 has 19 residues. Here the CDR3 reads CASSAGLAGGSYSTDTQYF. In DNA form, the CDR3 reads TGTGCCAGCAGCGCCGGACTAGCGGGTGGGTCCTATAGCACAGATACGCAGTATTTT.

V and J are TRBV6-1 and TRBJ1-3, with TRBD1 matching 8 bases. CDR1 and CDR2 (germline): MNHNS, SASEGT. This CDR3 has 15 amino acids. J lost 4 bases, V lost 6 bases, and 8 bases had no gene match. This CDR3 reads CASRLTQGVGNTIYF. The CDR3 bases are TGTGCCAGCAGACTTACACAGGGGGTCGGAAACACCATATATTTT.

This clone showed up just a few times. The V call is TRBV5-6, the J call TRBJ2-2, with D possibly TRBD2 on 5 matching bases. This CDR3 comprises 19 residues. Germline V gives CDR1 SGHDT, CDR2 YYEEEE. V gave up 0 bases and J gave up 0 bases, with 18 bases separating them. The CDR3 reads CASSLDLDSVTTNTGELFF. As DNA, the CDR3 is TGTGCCAGCAGCTTGGATTTGGATAGTGTGACTACGAACACCGGGGAGCTGTTTTTT.

The V call is TRBV6-4, the J call TRBJ2-3; TRBD2 might be the D (6 bases). Germline V lookup: CDR1 MRHNA, CDR2 SNTAGT. The CDR3 covers 16 residues. The V end was cut by 4 bases, the J end by 0 bases, with 14 bases between. CDR3 in amino acids: CASSARAGHSTDTQYF. The CDR3 coding sequence is TGTGCCAGCAGTGCGCGAGCGGGCCACAGCACAGATACGCAGTATTTT.

This clone was found a few times. This rearrangement joins TRBV4-1 to TRBJ1-2; 10 nucleotides agree with TRBD1. V trimming: 5 bases; J trimming: 4 bases; junction bases outside the gene matches: 7. CDR3 length: 15 residues. Germline V CDR1 and CDR2: MGHRA, YSYEKL. In nucleotides, the CDR3 is TGCGCCAGCAGCTCACAACGGGACAGGGGCTATGGCTACACCTTC. Protein sequence: CASSSQRDRGYGYTF.

With regard to this clone: This sample also contains other DNA sequences that code for the same CDR3. The V call is TRBV28, the J call TRBJ1-2; tentatively, D is TRBD1 (6 bases). V shed 4 bases and J shed 6 bases, with 15 bases lying between them. This CDR3 has 14 residues. Germline values: CDR1 MDHEN, CDR2 SYDVKM. The CDR3 sequence: CASSSPVGANGYTF. Here the CDR3 DNA reads TGTGCCAGCAGTTCCCCGGTGGGGGCAAATGGCTACACCTTC.

V gene TRBV25-1 combines with J gene TRBJ1-2; 9 nucleotides line up with TRBD1. The CDR3 has 15 amino acids. J was trimmed by 3 bases and V by 1 base; bases with no gene match: 3. CDR1 and CDR2 from the germline V gene are MGHDK and SYGVNS. CDR3 protein: CASSEWDREYYGYTF. The CDR3 DNA is TGTGCCAGCAGTGAATGGGACAGGGAGTACTATGGCTACACCTTC.

The count of this clone is one. The chain uses TRBV5-1 and TRBJ1-5; TRBD1 matches 10 bases. The length of the CDR3 is 15 residues. V dropped 3 bases and J dropped 7; count of bases not matched to a gene: 7. The germline V gene has CDR1 SGHRS and CDR2 YFSETQ. As DNA, the CDR3 is TGCGCCAGCAGCTCGGGACAGGGGCGAGGGCAGCCCCAGCATTTT. Its translation: CASSSGQGRGQPQHF.

The chain employs TRBV28 and TRBJ1-5; D gene ambiguous. The CDR3 runs 12 residues. V lost 3 bases, J lost 5 bases, and 5 bases lay in between. Germline CDR1 reads MDHEN; CDR2 reads SYDVKM. This CDR3 is CASSFEDQPQHF. In DNA form, the CDR3 reads TGTGCCAGCAGTTTTGAGGATCAGCCCCAGCATTTT. Complete variable domain (other parts from reference TRBV28 and TRBJ1-5): DVKVTQSSRYLVKRTGEKVFLECVQDMDHENMFWYRQDPGLGLRLIYFSYDVKMKEKGDIPEGYSVSREKKERFSLILESASTNQTSMYLCASSFEDQPQHFGDGTRLSIL.

The chain has TRBV5-1 and TRBJ2-5; D ambiguous. This CDR3 is 16 amino acids long. Germline V lookup: CDR1 SGHRS, CDR2 YFSETQ. Trimming cost V 0 bases and J 0 bases, with 12 bases left between them. The CDR3 here is CASSLGLGANQETQYF. The CDR3 DNA reads as TGCGCCAGCAGCTTGGGGTTGGGCGCAAACCAAGAGACCCAGTACTTC.

The V call is TRBV6-6, the J call TRBJ2-7, with 7 bases matching TRBD1. Looked up from germline, CDR1 is MNHNY and CDR2 is SVGAGI (reference sequence). V trimming: 6 bases; J trimming: 0 bases; junction bases outside the gene matches: 8. CDR3 length equals 15 residues. CDR3 in DNA: TGTGCCAGCAGACCCGGGACAGAGAGCTCCTACGAGCAGTACTTC. This codes for CASRPGTESSYEQYF.

This clone was seen only a few times. The rearrangement joins TRBV30 to TRBJ1-6, with D possibly TRBD1 on 5 matching bases. Trimming stripped 0 bases from V and 10 bases from J, with 13 bases between. The CDR3 spans 14 residues. CDR1 GTSNPN and CDR2 SVGIG come from the germline V gene (reference sequence). The CDR3 is CAWSVQVLGSPLHF. For the CDR3, the DNA is TGTGCCTGGAGTGTACAGGTCTTGGGATCACCCCTCCACTTT.

The rearrangement joins TRBV5-1 to TRBJ2-1, with a weak D call TRBD2 (5 bases). Trimming shortened V by 4 bases and J by 2 bases, and 13 bases separated the two germline ends. Germline V gene sequence: CDR1 SGHRS, CDR2 YFSETQ. This CDR3 is 15 amino acids long. This chain's CDR3 is CASSTGDQAYNEQFF. CDR3 coding DNA: TGCGCCAGCAGCACCGGGGATCAGGCCTACAATGAGCAGTTCTTC.

The rearrangement uses TRBV19 and TRBJ2-3; 12 nucleotides match TRBD2. The germline V gene has CDR1 LNHDA and CDR2 SQIVND (reference sequence). The CDR3 consists of 14 residues. V gave up 6 bases and J gave up 4 bases; unmatched junction bases: 2. The DNA for the CDR3 is TGTGCCAGTAGGCTAGCGGGGGGGGCAGATACGCAGTATTTT. Translation: CASRLAGGADTQYF.

The genes are TRBV14 and TRBJ1-1; the D gene is possibly TRBD1 (5 bases). Germline CDR1 is SGHDN and CDR2 is FVKESK. V shed 1 base and J shed 5 bases, with 11 bases lying between them. The CDR3 totals 14 residues. In DNA form, the CDR3 reads TGTGCCAGCAGCCAAGTTTCCGGACAAACTGAAGCTTTCTTT. It specifies CASSQVSGQTEAFF.

The chain uses TRBV4-1 and TRBJ2-2, with a possible D match to TRBD1 (6 bases). Between the trimmed V and J ends, which lost 0 bases and 6 bases, there was a span of 14 bases. CDR1 is MGHRA and CDR2 is YSYEKL in the germline V gene. The CDR3 spans 16 residues. For the CDR3, the DNA is TGCGCCAGCAGCCAAGAGGGGCAGGGGTGGGCCGGGGAGCTGTTTTTT. Translated, it gives CASSQEGQGWAGELFF.

V is TRBV5-1 and J is TRBJ2-3; 9 bases fit TRBD2. Germline V gene sequence: CDR1 SGHRS, CDR2 YFSETQ. J gave up 7 bases and V 4 bases, and 7 bases lay outside the gene matches. This CDR3 spans 14 amino acids. The CDR3 is CASSGSASGNTQYF. CDR3 nucleotide sequence: TGCGCCAGCAGCGGGTCGGCTAGCGGGAATACGCAGTATTTT.

The chain links TRBV10-1 to TRBJ2-3; tentative D call: TRBD1 (5 bases). The CDR3 consists of 15 residues. Trimming took 0 bases from V and 3 from J, leaving 10 bases between them. CDR1 is WNHNN, CDR2 SYGVQD, per germline (reference sequence). Written as DNA, the CDR3 is TGCGCCAGCAGTGAGTCAGGGGTTGGAACAGATACGCAGTATTTT. Translation: CASSESGVGTDTQYF.

The chain joins TRBV19 to TRBJ2-6, with 7 bases matching TRBD1. With V trimmed by 4 bases and J by 0 bases, 6 bases remained unmatched. Germline V gene data show CDR1 as LNHDA and CDR2 as SQIVND (reference sequence). This CDR3 has 17 amino acids. This CDR3 is CASSTLQGNSGANVLTF. DNA of the CDR3: TGTGCCAGTAGTACCTTACAGGGGAACTCTGGGGCCAACGTCCTGACTTTC.

This rearrangement joins TRBV7-2 to TRBJ2-1; 7 bases match TRBD2. V shed 9 bases and J 3 bases; nucleotides not matched to a gene: 8. The germline V gene encodes CDR1 SGHTA and CDR2 FQGNSA. This CDR3 is 14 amino acids long. The CDR3 loop is CASNGAGDYNEQFF. The CDR3 DNA sequence: TGTGCCAGTAATGGGGCGGGAGACTACAATGAGCAGTTCTTC.

V gene TRBV4-3 combines with J gene TRBJ1-2; 8 bases agree with TRBD1. V was pared by 0 bases and J by 5 bases, with 8 bases of the junction left unmatched. CDR1 is LGHNA, CDR2 YSLEER, per germline. The CDR3 is 16 amino acids. The CDR3 DNA follows: TGCGCCAGCAGCCAAGATGGACAGGGTCCGAGATATGGCTACACCTTC. Translation: CASSQDGQGPRYGYTF.